What follows describes a single TCR beta chain. Its antigen remains unidentified. The data stem from a study of CD8+ T cells in alopecia areata. Treatment defined: oral pan-JAK inhibitor, 5-10 mg twice daily. The germline V gene encodes CDR1 SGHRS and CDR2 YFSETQ. This CDR3 comprises 16 residues. The V segment lost 0 bases and the J segment 4 bases; nucleotides outside the gene matches: 7. RNA, once extracted, was reverse transcribed into cDNA for use as the sequencing template. Profiling relied on immunoSEQ multiplex PCR, and the TCRdb table lists in-frame clones only, not all of them. The sample includes a few hundred thousand clones, about two fifths of them seen just once. Study observations and caveats: Scalp and blood samples kept many expanded lesional clones throughout tofacitinib.

Specimen: CD4+ T cells sorted from blood, collected at approximately week 34, from a patient treated with tofacitinib. The V and J genes are TRBV5-1 and TRBJ2-1, with 7 bases fitting TRBD2. This receptor was obtained from a human donor with alopecia areata. The chain's CDR3 is CASSLVASGGYNEQFF. CDR3 nucleotides: TGCGCCAGCAGCTTGGTCGCTAGCGGTGGTTACAATGAGCAGTTCTTC.